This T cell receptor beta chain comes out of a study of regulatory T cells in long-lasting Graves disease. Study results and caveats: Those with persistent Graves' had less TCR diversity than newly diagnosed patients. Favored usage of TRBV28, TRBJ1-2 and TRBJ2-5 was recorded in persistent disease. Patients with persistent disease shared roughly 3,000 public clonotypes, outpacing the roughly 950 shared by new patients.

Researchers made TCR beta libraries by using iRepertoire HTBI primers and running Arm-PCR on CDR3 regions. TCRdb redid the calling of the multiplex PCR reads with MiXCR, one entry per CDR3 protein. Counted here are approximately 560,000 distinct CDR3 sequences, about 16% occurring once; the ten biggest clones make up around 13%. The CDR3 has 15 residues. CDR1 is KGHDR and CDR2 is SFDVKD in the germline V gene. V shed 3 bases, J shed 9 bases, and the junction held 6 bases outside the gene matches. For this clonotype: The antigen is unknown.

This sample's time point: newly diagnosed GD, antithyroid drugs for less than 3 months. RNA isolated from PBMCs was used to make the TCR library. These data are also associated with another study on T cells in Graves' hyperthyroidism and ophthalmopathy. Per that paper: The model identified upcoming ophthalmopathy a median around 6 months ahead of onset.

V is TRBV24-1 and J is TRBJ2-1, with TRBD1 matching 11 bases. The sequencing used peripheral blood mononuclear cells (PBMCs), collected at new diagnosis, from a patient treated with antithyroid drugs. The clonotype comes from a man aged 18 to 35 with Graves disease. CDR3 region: CATSDPGQGASEQFF. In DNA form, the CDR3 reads TGTGCCACCAGTGATCCTGGACAGGGGGCGAGTGAGCAGTTCTTC.